These 12 T cell receptor beta chains came from one sample sequenced in a study of type 1 regulatory T cells. Antigen specificity for these receptors is unknown. TCRdb used MiXCR to reprocess the reads, holding one entry per CDR3 protein. The sample holds 60,000 to 70,000 distinct CDR3 sequences, about 50% seen once. Material for sequencing was cultured non-Tr1 T cells, either the whole culture or a sorted T cell fraction (not recorded which). The receptors here all came from a human donor in good health.

The chain combines TRBV27 with TRBJ1-6, with D perhaps TRBD1 (6 bases). CDR1 and CDR2 from the germline V gene are MNHEY and SMNVEV (reference sequence). The CDR3 length is 14 residues. Trimming took 6 bases from V and 10 from J, leaving 16 bases between them. CDR3 loop: CASSERGAGSPLHF. In DNA form, the CDR3 reads TGTGCCAGCAGCGAGCGGGGGGCTGGGTCACCCCTCCACTTT.

V is TRBV7-2 and J is TRBJ2-1; 9 positions agree with TRBD2. J gave up 3 bases and V 5 bases, and 8 bases lay outside the gene matches. The CDR3 spans 16 residues. Germline V gene lookup returns CDR1 SGHTA and CDR2 FQGNSA. This CDR3 is CASSPLGAGGYNEQFF. For the CDR3, the DNA is TGTGCCAGCAGCCCCCTAGGAGCGGGGGGCTACAATGAGCAGTTCTTC.

This clonotype was seen only a few times. V and J are TRBV18 and TRBJ2-1; D gene unclear. Germline-derived CDR1 and CDR2 are KGHSH and LQKENI. V lost 5 bases and J lost 0, with 8 bases in between. CDR3 length equals 14 residues. DNA for the CDR3: TGTGCCAGCTCAAAGGGTAGCTCCTACAATGAGCAGTTCTTC. This translates into CASSKGSSYNEQFF.

J is TRBJ1-1 and V is TRBV18; D possibly corresponds to TRBD1 (6 bases). The CDR3 spans 14 residues. The germline V and J ends were trimmed by 3 bases and 5 bases, with 13 bases remaining between them. Germline V gene sequence: CDR1 KGHSH, CDR2 LQKENI. The CDR3 loop is CASSPLSGQTEAFF. The DNA of the CDR3 is TGTGCCAGCTCACCGTTATCCGGACAGACTGAAGCTTTCTTT.

This rearrangement joins TRBV5-1 to TRBJ2-1; TRBD2 aligns across 7 bases. This CDR3 is 14 amino acids long. Germline V gene lookup returns CDR1 SGHRS and CDR2 YFSETQ. V lost 0 bases to trimming and J lost 5 bases; unmatched junction nucleotides: 2. CDR3 bases: TGCGCCAGCAGCTTGGCGGGGGGAAACAATGAGCAGTTCTTC. This sequence encodes CASSLAGGNNEQFF. Full variable domain (remainder filled in from reference TRBV5-1 and TRBJ2-1): KAGVTQTPRYLIKTRGQQVTLSCSPISGHRSVSWYQQTPGQGLQFLFEYFSETQRNKGNFPGRFSGRQFSNSRSEMNVSTLELGDSALYLCASSLAGGNNEQFFGPGTRLTVL.

This clonotype was picked up a small number of times. V is TRBV11-2 and J is TRBJ2-7; perhaps D is TRBD1 or TRBD2 (5 bases each). The CDR3 has 17 residues. Germline-derived CDR1 and CDR2 are SGHAT and FQNNGV. Trimming removed 8 bases at V and 5 bases at J, with 28 bases between. The CDR3 sequence is CASRLGESDFVDHEQYF. The CDR3 DNA follows: TGTGCCAGCCGGCTGGGGGAGTCGGACTTTGTTGACCACGAGCAGTACTTC.

This clonotype ranks as medium-sized. This rearrangement joins TRBV7-2 to TRBJ2-3, with a tentative D call TRBD2 (5 bases). The CDR3 consists of 14 residues. V was cut by 5 bases and J by 7 bases, with 16 bases left in between. Germline V gives CDR1 SGHTA, CDR2 FQGNSA. Here the CDR3 reads CASSPTRASHTQYF. Written as DNA, the CDR3 is TGTGCCAGCAGCCCCACTAGAGCCTCTCATACGCAGTATTTT.

This clonotype appeared once. The chain has TRBV6-1 and TRBJ2-3; the D is unclear. This CDR3 has 11 residues. V was cut by 8 bases and J by 6 bases, with 9 bases left in between. Per germline, CDR1 MNHNS and CDR2 SASEGT. In DNA form, the CDR3 reads TGTGCCAGCTCCCGGGTTGATACGCAGTATTTT. Its protein product is CASSRVDTQYF.

The rearrangement joins TRBV4-1 to TRBJ1-2; D is possibly TRBD1 (5 bases). This CDR3 contains 13 residues. Trimming took off 4 bases at V and 3 bases at J, with 9 bases between the two ends. Germline CDR1 reads MGHRA; CDR2 reads YSYEKL. The chain's CDR3 is CASSPRGDYGYTF. The CDR3 coding sequence is TGCGCCAGCAGCCCCAGAGGGGACTATGGCTACACCTTC.

In its sample, this clonotype was seen a few times. V is TRBV11-2 and J is TRBJ2-4; 13 nucleotides match TRBD2. Germline V gene data show CDR1 as SGHAT and CDR2 as FQNNGV. Trimming cost V 3 bases and J 6 bases; bases outside gene matches: 8. The CDR3 sequence is 17 residues long. The CDR3 nucleotides read TGTGCCAGCAGCTTTAGACTAGCGGGGGGCGGGGGAAACATTCAGTACTTC. Amino acids: CASSFRLAGGGGNIQYF.

The rearrangement links TRBV7-9 to TRBJ1-1; 10 nucleotides line up with TRBD1. Trimming removed 6 bases from V and 2 bases from J; junction bases left unmatched: 12. The CDR3 contains 17 residues. Germline CDR1 reads SEHNR; CDR2 reads FQNEAQ (reference sequence). The CDR3 sequence: CASRPSGTGASNTEAFF. DNA for the CDR3: TGTGCCAGCAGACCATCCGGGACAGGGGCTTCTAACACTGAAGCTTTCTTT.

This clonotype was recorded at least ten times. The J gene is TRBJ1-6, the V gene TRBV3-1; a weak D match, TRBD1 (5 bases). The CDR3 is made up of 15 amino acids. Trimming removed 3 bases at V and 7 bases at J, with 13 bases between. Germline-derived CDR1 and CDR2 are LGHDT and YNNKEL (reference sequence). CDR3 sequence: CASSQGRLSNSPLHF. Here the CDR3 DNA reads TGTGCCAGCAGCCAGGGACGTTTAAGCAATTCACCCCTCCACTTT.